One and the same sample provided the 30 T cell receptor beta chains below, sequenced in a study of T cells in Graves' hyperthyroidism and ophthalmopathy. From RNA transcripts, TCR beta CDR3 regions were amplified. During a first-round RT-PCR of the TCR CDR3, the HTBI primer set was used. One entry per CDR3 protein results from TCRdb running MiXCR on the multiplex PCR reads. The profile shows more than 300,000 distinct CDR3 sequences, 17% of them singletons. Sequencing used blood. These receptors came from a woman in her twenties or thirties with Graves' hyperthyroidism that later progressed to Graves' ophthalmopathy.

This clonotype has ten or more counts. V usage is TRBV7-8 and J usage is TRBJ2-7; 7 nucleotides line up with TRBD2. Trimming removed 5 bases from V and 5 bases from J; junction bases left unmatched: 9. Germline CDR1 reads SGHVS; CDR2 reads FQNEAQ. The CDR3 consists of 14 residues. The CDR3 DNA follows: TGTGCCAGCAGCCCGAGGGAGGGTAGGGACGAGCAGTACTTC. Its protein is CASSPREGRDEQYF.

The chain uses TRBV11-2 and TRBJ2-1, with 8 bases aligning to TRBD1. The V gene's germline CDR1 is SGHAT and CDR2 FQNNGV. With V trimmed by 7 bases and J by 7 bases, 9 bases remained unmatched. The CDR3 is 14 amino acids. The CDR3 reads CASTRTGPGNEQFF. In nucleotides, the CDR3 is TGTGCCAGCACGAGGACAGGGCCGGGAAATGAGCAGTTCTTC.

The chain is built from TRBV19 and TRBJ1-2; no clear D gene. V lost 1 base and J lost 2, with 14 bases in between. The CDR3 extends over 16 amino acids. Germline CDR1 is LNHDA and CDR2 is SQIVND (reference sequence). The CDR3 nucleotides read TGTGCCAGTAGTATAGTATACGGCGTACCGAACTATGGCTACACCTTC. As protein: CASSIVYGVPNYGYTF.

This clonotype was observed many times. The chain employs TRBV10-2 and TRBJ2-7; D unresolved. The ends were cut back, 7 bases at V and 7 bases at J, with 17 bases in the middle. Germline assignment: CDR1 WSHSY and CDR2 SAAADI. The CDR3 loop spans 13 amino acids. The DNA for the CDR3 is TGCGCCAGCACTCCAACACCGCCAACAGAGCAGTACTTC. It yields the protein CASTPTPPTEQYF.

This clonotype was recorded at least ten times. The chain combines TRBV27 with TRBJ2-1; TRBD2 might be the D (6 bases). CDR1 MNHEY and CDR2 SMNVEV come from the germline V gene (reference sequence). The V end lost 5 bases, the J end lost 11 bases, and 43 bases lay between the germline ends. The CDR3 length is 22 residues. CDR3 protein: CASSASIGLQKYSEGTGWKQFF. CDR3 nucleotides: TGTGCCAGCAGTGCTTCAATCGGCCTCCAGAAGTACTCGGAGGGGACCGGTTGGAAGCAGTTCTTC.

The chain carries TRBV2 and TRBJ2-3, with D maybe TRBD1 (6 bases). The CDR3 has 15 amino acids. From germline, CDR1 is SNHLY and CDR2 FYNNEI. Trimming stripped 6 bases from V and 4 bases from J, with 17 bases between. Here the CDR3 DNA reads TGTGCCAGCAGCTTAGAAGGCTCAGGGGCAGATACGCAGTATTTT. Protein: CASSLEGSGADTQYF. Full variable domain (rest looked up from reference TRBV2 and TRBJ2-3): EPEVTQTPSHQVTQMGQEVILRCVPISNHLYFYWYRQILGQKVEFLVSFYNNEISEKSEIFDDQFSVERPDGSNFTLKIRSTKLEDSAMYFCASSLEGSGADTQYFGPGTRLTVL.

This clonotype was observed at least ten times. The chain combines TRBV27 with TRBJ1-1, with a possible D match to TRBD1 (5 bases). The CDR3 spans 17 residues. CDR1 and CDR2 (germline): MNHEY, SMNVEV (reference sequence). Trimming pared 0 bases from V and 1 base from J, leaving 15 bases between. CDR3 loop: CASSLSGGAGQNTEAFF. The CDR3 region has the DNA TGTGCCAGCAGTTTATCGGGTGGTGCAGGGCAGAACACTGAAGCTTTCTTT.

J is TRBJ2-3 and V is TRBV12-3 or TRBV12-4; 8 bases are shared with TRBD2. The CDR3 length is 15 residues. V shed 3 bases and J 4 bases; nucleotides not matched to a gene: 6. The CDR3 region has the DNA TGTGCCAGCAGTTTTGCAAGCGGGAGATCAGATACGCAGTATTTT. This translates into CASSFASGRSDTQYF.

For the CDR3, the DNA is TGTGCCAGCAGCCCTCCCGGGACTATGTACTTC. It translates to CASSPPGTMYF. J is TRBJ2-5 and V is TRBV5-6; 7 positions match TRBD2. V lost 4 bases to trimming and J lost 13 bases; unmatched junction nucleotides: 7. The CDR3 is 11 residues long. CDR1 and CDR2 (germline): SGHDT, YYEEEE.

In this sample, this clonotype turned up many times. V and J are TRBV7-2 and TRBJ2-1, with TRBD2 matching 11 bases. Trimming took 1 base from V and 10 from J; bases not matched to a gene: 9. The CDR3 consists of 16 residues. Germline CDR1 is SGHTA and CDR2 is FQGNSA. CDR3 DNA: TGTGCCAGCAGCTTAGATACAGGACTAGCGGGTGGGGAGCAGTTCTTC. This gives the protein CASSLDTGLAGGEQFF.

This sequence joins TRBV11-3 and TRBJ2-1, with 8 bases that match TRBD2. Trimming took 5 bases from V and 4 from J; bases not matched to a gene: 7. Germline CDR1 is SGHNT and CDR2 is YENEEA. CDR3 length: 15 residues. The CDR3 region has the DNA TGTGCCAGCAGCCCAGGACTAGCCGATTACAATGAGCAGTTCTTC. Its protein product is CASSPGLADYNEQFF.

This chain uses TRBV4-1 with TRBJ2-7; 8 bases are shared with TRBD1. Germline trimming cut 3 bases from V and 4 bases from J; bases unmatched to any gene: 14. The germline V gene encodes CDR1 MGHRA and CDR2 YSYEKL. CDR3 length equals 17 residues. The CDR3 nucleotides read TGCGCCAGCAGCCAGGGGGCTCCCGGACAGGGTGTTTACGAGCAGTACTTC. This encodes CASSQGAPGQGVYEQYF.

This chain uses TRBV3-1 with TRBJ2-3; the match to TRBD2 covers 10 bases. The CDR3 runs to 14 residues. Germline trimming cut 4 bases from V and 13 bases from J; bases unmatched to any gene: 11. From germline, CDR1 is LGHDT and CDR2 YNNKEL (reference sequence). CDR3 bases: TGTGCCAGCAGCCCACGGACTAGCGGATACAGGGAGTATTTT. It yields the protein CASSPRTSGYREYF.

This clonotype has more than one count but fewer than ten. CDR3 nucleotide sequence: TGTGCCAGCAGCCGCGACCTGCCGAGGACCTATGGCTACACCTTC. The encoded protein is CASSRDLPRTYGYTF. The chain recombines TRBV7-9 with TRBJ1-2; D gene unclear. This CDR3 is 15 amino acids long. CDR1 is SEHNR, CDR2 FQNEAQ, per germline (reference sequence). With 5 bases removed from V and 4 bases from J, the gap between germline ends came to 17 bases.

As for this clonotype: This may arise from a read error, as a much more abundant clone is one base away. The chain links TRBV20-1 to TRBJ2-3; possible D gene TRBD2, 5 bases. This CDR3 is built from 14 residues. CDR1 and CDR2 from the germline V gene are DFQATT and SNEGSKA (reference sequence). V lost 5 bases, J lost 6 bases, and 18 bases lay in between. In nucleotides, the CDR3 is TGCAGTGCTGGAGCTTCCACTAGTGCCGATACGCAGTATTTT. Its protein product is CSAGASTSADTQYF.

The count of this clonotype is one. The junction departs from the called germline gene at one end, perhaps through a read error. V usage is TRBV7-7 and J usage is TRBJ2-1; D gene uncertain. This CDR3 contains 15 residues. Germline V lookup: CDR1 SSHAT, CDR2 FNYEAQ (reference sequence). The CDR3 is CASSLHGGAGNEQFF. The CDR3 DNA sequence: TGTGCTAGCAGCTTACACGGCGGAGCCGGCAATGAGCAGTTCTTC.

This clonotype was seen a handful of times. This rearrangement joins TRBV3-1 to TRBJ2-3; D call uncertain. CDR1 LGHDT and CDR2 YNNKEL come from the germline V gene (reference sequence). V gave up 6 bases and J gave up 8 bases, with 21 bases separating them. This CDR3 comprises 15 residues. The CDR3 here is CASRPKLEEVGTQYF. For the CDR3, the DNA is TGTGCCAGCAGGCCTAAACTCGAAGAGGTCGGTACGCAGTATTTT.

The chain carries TRBV11-3 and TRBJ2-7, with unresolved D. The J call may be wrong; the DNA end is better matched by TRBJ2-1. This CDR3 region has 14 residues. CDR1 is SGHNT and CDR2 is YENEEA in the germline V gene. CDR3 sequence reads: CASSLGRYTYGQFF. The CDR3, as DNA: TGTGCCAGCAGCTTAGGACGATATACCTACGGGCAGTTCTTC.

This rearrangement joins TRBV11-2 to TRBJ1-1; a possible D gene is TRBD1 (6 bases). The CDR3 is 21 amino acids. Germline V gives CDR1 SGHAT, CDR2 FQNNGV. V lost 1 base and J 1 base, leaving 28 bases between the germline ends. CDR3 DNA sequence: TGTGCCAGCAGCTTAGCAAAAGGGGTCGATTACGCCGGGACAAGGAACACTGAAGCTTTCTTT. Translation: CASSLAKGVDYAGTRNTEAFF.

In its sample, this clonotype was seen once. This may arise from a read error, as a much more abundant clone is one base away. V and J are TRBV7-9 and TRBJ2-3; 8 nucleotides line up with TRBD1. Germline CDR1 is SEHNR and CDR2 is FQNEAQ (reference sequence). This CDR3 is 16 amino acids long. The chain's CDR3 is CSSSWPDTGGTDTQYF. CDR3 in DNA: TGTTCCAGCAGCTGGCCAGATACAGGGGGAACAGATACGCAGTATTTT. Based on the CDR3 plus reference TRBV7-9 and TRBJ2-3, the full variable domain is DTGVSQNPRHKITKRGQNVTFRCDPISEHNRLYWYRQTLGQGPEFLTYFQNEAQLEKSRLLSDRFSAERPKGSFSTLEIQRTEQGDSAMYLCSSSWPDTGGTDTQYFGPGTRLTVL.

This clonotype was detected many times. The chain employs TRBV11-2 and TRBJ1-6, with D maybe TRBD1 (6 bases). Germline CDR1 and CDR2: SGHAT and FQNNGV. This CDR3 has 14 amino acids. Trimming removed 3 bases at V and 6 bases at J, with 9 bases between. CDR3 amino acids: CASSLGGANSPLHF. For the CDR3, the DNA is TGTGCCAGCAGCTTGGGGGGGGCTAATTCACCCCTCCACTTT.

The chain links TRBV19 to TRBJ2-6, with D possibly being TRBD1 (6 bases). This CDR3 is built from 16 residues. CDR1 LNHDA and CDR2 SQIVND come from the germline V gene (reference sequence). The germline V and J ends were trimmed by 10 bases and 0 bases, with 16 bases remaining between them. For the CDR3, the DNA is TGTGCCACTGGACAGCCCGGTGACTCTGGGGCCAACGTCCTGACTTTC. It specifies CATGQPGDSGANVLTF.

This clonotype was observed a handful of times. The chain links TRBV9 to TRBJ2-1; D perhaps matches TRBD2 (6 bases). The V end was cut by 2 bases, the J end by 8 bases, with 17 bases between. The CDR3 is made up of 15 amino acids. Germline V gene lookup returns CDR1 SGDLS and CDR2 YYNGEE. The CDR3 sequence: CASSVGGPLIYEQFF. The CDR3 coding sequence is TGTGCCAGCAGCGTCGGGGGACCTTTGATCTATGAGCAGTTCTTC.

The chain recombines TRBV7-3 with TRBJ2-7; a possible D gene is TRBD2 (6 bases). The CDR3 covers 16 residues. Per germline, CDR1 SGHTA and CDR2 FQGTGA. V was shortened by 4 bases and J by 1 base, with 17 bases between the two germline ends. CDR3 loop: CASSSIGLPDSYEQYF. CDR3 DNA sequence: TGTGCCAGCAGCTCAATCGGACTACCTGATTCCTACGAGCAGTACTTC.

This clonotype was found a few times. The rearrangement uses TRBV28 and TRBJ2-3, with TRBD2 matching 12 bases. Per the germline V gene, CDR1 is MDHEN and CDR2 is SYDVKM. This CDR3 comprises 15 residues. The junction had 8 bases not matched to a gene; V was cut back by 9 bases and J by 4 bases. Here the CDR3 reads CASQTSGRQSDTQYF. The CDR3 coding sequence is TGTGCCAGTCAGACTAGCGGGAGACAGTCAGATACGCAGTATTTT.

About this clonotype itself: Just one base apart from a much larger clone, this may be a read error. This CDR3 is CAWSLWTGADTQYF. Here the CDR3 DNA reads TGTGCCTGGAGTTTGTGGACAGGGGCAGATACGCAGTATTTT. The V gene is TRBV30, the J gene TRBJ2-3; 9 nucleotides align to TRBD1. J lost 4 bases, V lost 2 bases, and 4 bases had no gene match. The germline CDR1 and CDR2 sequences are GTSNPN and SVGIG (reference sequence). CDR3 size: 14 residues.

This chain uses TRBV5-1 with TRBJ2-5; D remains ambiguous. Per germline, CDR1 SGHRS and CDR2 YFSETQ. The CDR3 runs 14 residues. Trimming pared 3 bases from V and 12 bases from J, leaving 21 bases between. The CDR3 loop is CASSSLDLSGIEYF. The CDR3 coding sequence is TGCGCCAGCAGCTCGCTAGACTTATCAGGTATAGAGTACTTC.

V usage is TRBV7-6 and J usage is TRBJ2-2; 9 bases are shared with TRBD1. The germline V gene has CDR1 SGHVS and CDR2 FNYEAQ. This CDR3 spans 15 amino acids. The ends lost 6 bases at V and 2 bases at J; junction bases unmatched: 4. Here the CDR3 DNA reads TGTGCCAGCAGGCGACAGGGGGGCAACACCGGGGAGCTGTTTTTT. Its translation is CASRRQGGNTGELFF.

In this sample, this clonotype turned up a few times. The genes are TRBV4-1 and TRBJ2-7, with D maybe TRBD2 (7 bases). Trimming removed 6 bases at V and 5 bases at J, with 11 bases between. The CDR3 has 12 residues. Germline V gene lookup returns CDR1 MGHRA and CDR2 YSYEKL. The CDR3 nucleotides read TGCGCCAGCAGGGGAGGGGGGGACGAGCAGTACTTC. It is translated as CASRGGGDEQYF.

This clonotype was seen at least ten times. The chain joins TRBV7-2 to TRBJ2-3, with 9 bases identical to TRBD2. The germline CDR1 and CDR2 sequences are SGHTA and FQGNSA. J lost 4 bases, V lost 5 bases, and 19 bases had no gene match. The CDR3 sequence is 19 residues long. The CDR3 DNA reads as TGTGCCAGCAGCCTCGGCACAGGACTAGCGTATGGTTTTGCAGATACGCAGTATTTT. Translated: CASSLGTGLAYGFADTQYF.